These T cell receptor beta chains were read from a single sample in a study of blood T cells in healthy people across ages. TCRdb reprocessed the 5' RACE reads with MiXCR, giving one entry per CDR3 protein. The sample has approximately 1.5 million distinct CDR3 sequences, almost 35% seen once; the top ten hold over 9%. The sample was blood. These receptors all stem from a woman aged 25 to 39 in good health. The CDR3 runs from the conserved cysteine through the conserved F or W. Size values are once, few and many counts, or a class for expanded clones, and some rows have none.

CDR3 protein | clone size | V gene
CSARSGLAVSYEQYF | NA | TRBV20-1
CASSIVGASYEQYF | once | TRBV19
CSVVGGAGSYNEQFF | many | TRBV29-1
CATSRATSQETQYF | few | TRBV15
CAVDRGGYEQYF | few | TRBV7-8
CAGDSTDNYGYTF | many | TRBV7-9
CSLGGYTGELFF | few | TRBV20-1
CVSSLVRGTGSGYTF | NA | TRBV13
CASSDDGGANVLTF | many | TRBV27
CSASDPGQGWNEQFF | NA | TRBV20-1
CASSLGLGQGTGPPLHF | NA | TRBV7-2
CSASASGRVGFPDTQYF | NA | TRBV20-1
CASSLSPGFYGYTF | NA | TRBV27
CSARGGSTGIRKDTAYGYTF | NA | TRBV20-1
CASSPFEGFDINEQFF | NA | TRBV27
CASSQAGGASYNEQFF | NA | TRBV4-2
CASSFLSSGRTDTQYF | many | TRBV9
CASSLEPRTGANGQFF | NA | TRBV5-1
CACSSFTGASNEKLFF | NA | TRBV3-1